The 2 T cell receptor beta chains listed next were all sequenced from one sample in a study of kidney transplant recipient with SARS-CoV-2 infection. MiXCR was run by TCRdb on the reads, yielding one entry per CDR3 protein. This sample has fewer than 250,000 distinct CDR3 sequences, with around 28% found just once. The sample here was a blood sample, taken at baseline and on day 111 from a kidney transplant recipient. Every receptor here comes from a young adult male patient who had COVID-19 and was a kidney transplant recipient. Some T cells may possibly be graft donor cells.

This clonotype was observed many times. The rearrangement links TRBV5-4 to TRBJ1-6, with D possibly matching TRBD1 (5 bases). V shed 5 bases and J shed 9 bases, with 18 bases lying between them. The CDR3 totals 15 residues. CDR1 SGHNT and CDR2 YYREEE come from the germline V gene (reference sequence). Here the CDR3 reads CASSFSIIGASPLHF. As DNA, the CDR3 is TGTGCCAGCAGTTTCTCAATTATAGGGGCTTCACCCCTCCACTTT.

This clonotype was counted at least ten times. The chain has TRBV7-7 and TRBJ1-2, with a weak D call TRBD1 (5 bases). Germline lookup yields CDR1 SSHAT and CDR2 FNYEAQ (reference sequence). The CDR3 contains 17 residues. V lost 5 bases and J lost 4, with 23 bases in between. The CDR3 here is CASSTGPKCRKTYGYTF. For the CDR3, the DNA is TGTGCCAGCAGCACGGGGCCTAAGTGCCGAAAGACCTATGGCTACACCTTC.